This T cell receptor beta chain comes out of a study of cytomegalovirus exposure and HLA in healthy donors. PCR used 60 Vbeta primers and 13 Jbeta primers. Produced via immunoSEQ multiplex PCR; TCRdb's table is partial and in-frame only. Its table records approximately 130,000 clones. With V trimmed by 6 bases and J by 2 bases, 3 bases remained unmatched. Germline V CDR1 and CDR2: MNHEY, SVGAGI. This CDR3 is built from 13 residues. This clonotype originated in a woman aged 55-75 years in good health and CMV-seronegative. The chain uses TRBV6-5 and TRBJ2-5; 7 nucleotides match TRBD1. The specimen was PBMCs. CDR3 bases: TGTGCCAGCAGCCGGGACAGACAAGAGACCCAGTACTTC. Its translation: CASSRDRQETQYF.